A selection of T cell receptor beta chains follows, all from one sample in a study of T cell changes during pregnancy in multiple sclerosis. Assay used: immunoSEQ multiplex PCR; TCRdb lists only in-frame clones, some missing. The sample has under 45,000 clones, 80% to 90% seen once. The sequences come from CD4+ T cells from peripheral blood mononuclear cells, collected in the first trimester of pregnancy. These receptors all come from a female donor with multiple sclerosis, enrolled in a pregnancy study. Each CDR3 is given with its conserved first and last residue. The D gene is left open where the match is weak. Where a row states a size, it is once, few, many or the class of an expanded clone; other rows omit it.

clone size	V gene	J gene	D gene	CDR3 DNA	CDR3 protein
.	TRBV11-2	TRBJ2-1	.	TGTGCCAGCAGCCTCCTACAGGGAAAGGTTGGAAATGAGCAGTTCTTC	CASSLLQGKVGNEQFF
once	TRBV6-5	TRBJ2-7	.	TGTGCCAGCAGTGGGGGAGGGACAGGATACTACGAGCAGTACTTC	CASSGGGTGYYEQYF
.	TRBV11-1	TRBJ2-2	TRBD2	TGTGCCAGCAGCCGGACTAGCGGGAACACCGGGGAGCTGTTTTTT	CASSRTSGNTGELFF
once	TRBV9	TRBJ2-1	TRBD2	TGTGCCAGCAGCGCGGGACCGGGACTAGGGGTGGATGAGCAGTTCTTC	CASSAGPGLGVDEQFF
.	TRBV19	TRBJ1-1	.	TGTGCCAGTAGTATTGGGCCGGATGGCACTGAAGCTTTCTTT	CASSIGPDGTEAFF
.	TRBV7-2	TRBJ2-7	.	TGTGCCAGCAGCTTAAACAGCTACGAGCAGTACTTC	CASSLNSYEQYF
.	TRBV14	TRBJ2-3	.	TGTGCCAGCAGCCCTCTAGCAAATACGCAGTATTTT	CASSPLANTQYF
once	TRBV2	TRBJ1-2	.	TGTGCCAGCGGACGGGAGAACTATGGCTACACCTTC	CASGRENYGYTF
few	TRBV18	TRBJ1-5	.	TGTGCCAGCTCACCAGCAGAACCGGGGCCCCAGCATTTT	CASSPAEPGPQHF
.	TRBV7-9	TRBJ1-1	.	TGTGCCAGCAGCTTTCTGGAGGACACTGAAGCTTTCTTT	CASSFLEDTEAFF
.	TRBV6-1	TRBJ2-3	.	TGTGCCAGCAATACAAACGGGGTACCTTATACGCAGTATTTT	CASNTNGVPYTQYF
.	TRBV7-2	TRBJ2-2	TRBD2	TGTGCCAGCAGCGTTAGGACTAGCGGGACGAACACCGGGGAGCTGTTTTTT	CASSVRTSGTNTGELFF
.	TRBV16	TRBJ2-7	.	TGTGCCAGCAGCCAATCCAGGGGAAGAGGCCCCTACGAGCAGTACTTC	CASSQSRGRGPYEQYF
once	TRBV5-6	TRBJ2-7	TRBD1	TGTGCCAGCAGCCTGACAGGGTTGGGGACCTACGAGCAGTACTTC	CASSLTGLGTYEQYF
.	TRBV5-4	TRBJ2-3	TRBD1	TGTGCCAGCAGCTTGTGGACAGGGACGGGGGCAGATACGCAGTATTTT	CASSLWTGTGADTQYF
.	TRBV5-1	TRBJ2-1	TRBD2	TGCGCCAGCAGCTTGGCGGGGGGGAATGAGCAGTTCTTC	CASSLAGGNEQFF
.	TRBV5-8	TRBJ2-3	TRBD2	TGTGCCAGCAGCTTGGGAGGCGGGAGGACAAGCACAGATACGCAGTATTTT	CASSLGGGRTSTDTQYF
.	TRBV5-4	TRBJ1-4	TRBD1	TGTGCCAGCAGCTGGGAAGGAGGGACAGGGAGTGAAAAACTGTTTTTT	CASSWEGGTGSEKLFF
.	TRBV4-1	TRBJ1-2	TRBD1	TGCGCCAGCAGCCAAGACGTAGGGCCAGGGGGAGACTATGGCTACACCTTC	CASSQDVGPGGDYGYTF
.	TRBV30	TRBJ1-2	TRBD1	TGTGCCTGGAATAGACTAACAGGGGAGGGCTACACCTTC	CAWNRLTGEGYTF
.	TRBV2	TRBJ2-2	.	TGTGCCAGCAGACTGAACACCGGGGAGCTGTTTTTT	CASRLNTGELFF
.	TRBV2	TRBJ1-3	.	TGTGCCAGCAGTCGCCGAGGGCAAGGAAACACCATATATTTT	CASSRRGQGNTIYF
.	TRBV7-2	TRBJ2-1	.	TGTGCCAGCAGCTCCCTAGCGAGTTTGCGCAATGAGCAGTTCTTC	CASSSLASLRNEQFF
.	TRBV14	TRBJ2-5	.	TGTGCCAGCAGCCAAGATGGGGACACCTTTGGAGAGACCCAGTACTTC	CASSQDGDTFGETQYF
.	TRBV18	TRBJ1-5	.	TGTGCCAGTCGCGAGGCCCCGAATCAGCCCCAGCATTTT	CASREAPNQPQHF
few	TRBV19	TRBJ2-7	TRBD1	TGTGCCAGTACACAGACGGGACAGGGTGCCTACGAGCAGTACTTC	CASTQTGQGAYEQYF
.	TRBV4-1	TRBJ1-2	.	TGCGCCAGCAGCCAACCAAACCGCGGCGAGTATGGCTACACCTTC	CASSQPNRGEYGYTF
.	TRBV10-2	TRBJ1-4	TRBD1	TGCGCCAGCAGAACGAATGACAGGGGAAATAATCAACTGTTTTTT	CASRTNDRGNNQLFF
.	TRBV13	TRBJ2-3	TRBD2	TGTGCCAGCAGCCCCGGACTAGACACGCAGTATTTT	CASSPGLDTQYF
once	TRBV9	TRBJ2-2	TRBD1	TGTGCCAGCAGCGGTGACAGGGGGGGGGCCGGGGAGCTGTTTTTT	CASSGDRGGAGELFF
once	TRBV7-9	TRBJ2-7	.	TGTGCCAGCAGCTCGGGTTCGGAACGCACCTACGAGCAGTACTTC	CASSSGSERTYEQYF
.	TRBV4-2	TRBJ1-5	TRBD1	TGTGCCAGCAGCCTCGGGGACAGGGCAGAGATGGTAAATCAGCCCCAGCATTTT	CASSLGDRAEMVNQPQHF
.	TRBV27	TRBJ1-1	TRBD1	TGTGCCAGCAGTTTATCGAGGTACCCGGGACAGGTCACCAGGGGGTTTAACACTGAAGCTTTCTTT	CASSLSRYPGQVTRGFNTEAFF
.	TRBV7-9	TRBJ2-1	.	TGTGCCAGCAGAAACCGGGACTCATACAATGAGCAGTTCTTC	CASRNRDSYNEQFF
.	TRBV19	TRBJ2-5	.	TGTGCCAGTAGTAACCCAGGTATCCAAGAGACCCAGTACTTC	CASSNPGIQETQYF
.	TRBV7-2	TRBJ1-1	.	TGTGCCAGCAGCTTAGCGCCGGGTATGAACACTGAAGCTTTCTTT	CASSLAPGMNTEAFF
.	TRBV5-4	TRBJ2-3	TRBD1	TGTGCCAGCAGCCTGAGGACAGGGGGCATAGATACGCAGTATTTT	CASSLRTGGIDTQYF
.	TRBV18	TRBJ1-1	.	TGTGCCAGCTCACCAACGGTGAACACTGAAGCTTTCTTT	CASSPTVNTEAFF
medium-sized	TRBV6-5	TRBJ1-1	.	TGTGCCAGCAGTTCACAGGGAGACACTGAAGCTTTCTTT	CASSSQGDTEAFF
.	TRBV11-3	TRBJ2-7	TRBD1	TGTGCCAGCAGCTTCCTGACAGGGGTCTCCGAGCAGTACTTC	CASSFLTGVSEQYF
.	TRBV5-6	TRBJ2-1	TRBD2	TGTGCCAGCAGCTTGACTGGACTAGCGGGATACAATGAGCAGTTCTTC	CASSLTGLAGYNEQFF
.	TRBV6-1	TRBJ1-2	.	TGTGCCAGCAGTGAACAGGTCGCCGGAGGGGTCTATGGCTACACCTTC	CASSEQVAGGVYGYTF
.	TRBV29-1	TRBJ2-1	TRBD2	TGCAGCGTTGACGTAGGCGGGAGGGCCCTTATTGATGAGCAGTTCTTC	CSVDVGGRALIDEQFF
.	TRBV6-1	TRBJ1-1	.	TGTGCCAGCAGTGATAATGCAGGATTGAACACTGAAGCTTTCTTT	CASSDNAGLNTEAFF